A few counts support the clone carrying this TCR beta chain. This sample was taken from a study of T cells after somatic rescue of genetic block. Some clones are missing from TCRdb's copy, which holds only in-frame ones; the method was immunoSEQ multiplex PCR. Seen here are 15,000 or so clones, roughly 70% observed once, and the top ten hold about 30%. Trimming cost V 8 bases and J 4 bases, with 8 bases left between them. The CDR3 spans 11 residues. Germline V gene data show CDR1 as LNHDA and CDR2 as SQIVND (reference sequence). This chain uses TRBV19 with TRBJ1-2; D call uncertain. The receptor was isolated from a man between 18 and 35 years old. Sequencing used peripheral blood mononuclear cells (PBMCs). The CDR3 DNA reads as TGTGCCAGTGAAACTCCCTATGGCTACACCTTC. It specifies CASETPYGYTF.